Below, 12 T cell receptor beta chains from the same sample are listed, as sequenced in a study of beta chain features in type 1 diabetes. Expressed TCRB transcripts were sequenced because the entire RNA isolate underwent reverse transcription. Method: immunoSEQ multiplex PCR; TCRdb's copy keeps in-frame clones and lacks some. Of about 220,000 clones listed, about 11% are singletons. The sequenced material came from central memory CD4+ T cells from blood. These receptor sequences come from a man between 18 and 29 years old in good health.

In this sample, this clone turned up many times. The genes are TRBV11-2 and TRBJ2-1, with TRBD1 as a possible D gene (6 bases). The length of the CDR3 is 15 residues. Germline V gives CDR1 SGHAT, CDR2 FQNNGV. V lost 4 bases and J 14 bases, leaving 24 bases between the germline ends. CDR3: CASSSDRLVTQSEFF. The CDR3 DNA follows: TGTGCCAGCAGCTCCGACAGGCTGGTGACGCAGTCTGAGTTCTTC.

This clone was recorded a few times. This rearrangement joins TRBV11-2 to TRBJ2-3; weak D call: TRBD1 (6 bases). CDR3 length: 15 amino acids. Germline V gene lookup returns CDR1 SGHAT and CDR2 FQNNGV. Trimming stripped 0 bases from V and 6 bases from J, with 13 bases between. This CDR3 is CASSLEQGGRDTQYF. The DNA of the CDR3 is TGTGCCAGCAGCTTAGAACAGGGTGGTAGGGATACGCAGTATTTT.

This clone has a handful of counts. Here the CDR3 DNA reads TGTGCCATCAGTGAGTCGACAGGGCGCAACTATGGCTACACCTTC. Translating gives CAISESTGRNYGYTF. The rearrangement uses TRBV10-3 and TRBJ1-2, with TRBD1 matching over 7 bases. The CDR3 runs to 15 residues. The V segment lost 0 bases and the J segment 2 bases; nucleotides outside the gene matches: 3. Germline CDR1 is ENHRY and CDR2 is SYGVKD.

This clone was counted a few times. V and J are TRBV4-2 and TRBJ2-3, with 8 bases matching TRBD1. Unmatched junction bases numbered 7, after V lost 3 bases and J lost 2 bases. Germline V gene sequence: CDR1 LGHNA, CDR2 YNFKEQ. The CDR3 spans 16 residues. The CDR3 loop reads CASSHSDRDNTDTQYF. The CDR3 nucleotides read TGTGCCAGCAGCCACTCGGACAGGGACAACACAGATACGCAGTATTTT.

There are a few counts of this clone. The gene calls are TRBV5-4 and TRBJ1-2, with D hard to call. Germline V CDR1 and CDR2: SGHNT, YYREEE (reference sequence). The CDR3 totals 14 residues. With 1 base removed from V and 4 bases from J, the gap between germline ends came to 11 bases. This CDR3 reads CASSLWQTFYGYTF. The CDR3 DNA reads TGTGCCAGCAGCTTGTGGCAGACTTTCTATGGCTACACCTTC.

A few counts support this clone. This chain links TRBV7-9 with TRBJ2-1, with 9 bases fitting TRBD1. V was clipped by 5 bases and J by 2 bases; unmatched bases: 7. CDR3 length: 16 amino acids. Germline V gene sequence: CDR1 SEHNR, CDR2 FQNEAQ (reference sequence). CDR3 nucleotide sequence: TGTGCCAGCAGCCATACCGGGACAGGGACCTACAATGAGCAGTTCTTC. Translating gives CASSHTGTGTYNEQFF.

This clone was seen a handful of times. The V gene is TRBV28, the J gene TRBJ2-1; 12 bases line up with TRBD2. The germline V gene encodes CDR1 MDHEN and CDR2 SYDVKM. V dropped 3 bases and J dropped 10; count of bases not matched to a gene: 7. The CDR3 is made up of 15 amino acids. CDR3 region: CASSLRTSGIKEQFF. The CDR3 nucleotides read TGTGCCAGCAGTTTGAGGACTAGCGGGATAAAGGAGCAGTTCTTC.

This clone came up a few times. The rearrangement joins TRBV25-1 to TRBJ2-1; D is unresolved. In germline, CDR1 is MGHDK, CDR2 SYGVNS. This CDR3 contains 15 residues. V shed 5 bases and J shed 0 bases, with 11 bases lying between them. The DNA of the CDR3 is TGTGCCAGCAGTAGGCTGACGAGCTCCTACAATGAGCAGTTCTTC. This encodes CASSRLTSSYNEQFF.

This chain connects TRBV9 to TRBJ2-5; 9 positions match TRBD1. CDR3 length: 15 amino acids. From germline, CDR1 is SGDLS and CDR2 YYNGEE. The V gene end was trimmed by 0 bases and the J gene end by 4 bases; junction bases not matched to a gene: 4. CDR3 residues: CASSVGQGVGETQYF. The CDR3, as DNA: TGTGCCAGCAGCGTAGGACAGGGGGTTGGAGAGACCCAGTACTTC.

CDR3 DNA sequence: TGTGCCTGGAGTGTAGGCGGGGGGGGGTCTGAGCAGTTCTTC. Translated: CAWSVGGGGSEQFF. The genes are TRBV30 and TRBJ2-1, with 9 bases lining up with TRBD2. V shed 0 bases, J shed 9 bases, and the junction held 6 bases outside the gene matches. The CDR3 sequence is 14 residues long. Germline V gives CDR1 GTSNPN, CDR2 SVGIG (reference sequence).

This clone was seen a few times. The chain links TRBV19 to TRBJ1-1; D not certain. The V end lost 6 bases, the J end lost 4 bases, and 12 bases lay between the germline ends. This CDR3 is 13 amino acids long. Germline CDR1 LNHDA, CDR2 SQIVND (reference sequence). For the CDR3, the DNA is TGTGCCAGTAGAGGACGGCCTGGCACTGAAGCTTTCTTT. Residues: CASRGRPGTEAFF. Full variable domain (remainder filled in from reference TRBV19 and TRBJ1-1): DGGITQSPKYLFRKEGQNVTLSCEQNLNHDAMYWYRQDPGQGLRLIYYSQIVNDFQKGDIAEGYSVSREKKESFPLTVTSAQKNPTAFYLCASRGRPGTEAFFGQGTRLTVV.

This chain connects TRBV19 to TRBJ2-4; 9 bases are shared with TRBD2. The CDR3 has 16 residues. Germline CDR1 reads LNHDA; CDR2 reads SQIVND (reference sequence). The junction had 10 bases not matched to a gene; V was cut back by 7 bases and J by 3 bases. The chain's CDR3 is CASTLIATSGKNIQYF. CDR3 coding DNA: TGTGCCAGTACCCTCATCGCGACTAGCGGCAAAAACATTCAGTACTTC.